A single sample gave rise to the 28 T cell receptor beta chains below, sequenced in a study of T-cell memory formation after mild COVID-19. TCRdb re-derived calls from the 5' RACE reads in MiXCR, one entry per CDR3 protein. The sample yields 300,000 to 400,000 distinct CDR3 sequences, 10% to 15% seen once. What was sequenced was PBMCs or a T cell subset sorted from them (not recorded which). These receptors all stem from a man aged 18 to 29 who had mild COVID-19 (a few samples of this study predate the infection). Cell type and time point are not known.

The chain links TRBV29-1 to TRBJ2-5; D remains ambiguous. This CDR3 spans 9 amino acids. Trimming shortened V by 3 bases and J by 5 bases, and 1 base separated the two germline ends. Germline V gene data show CDR1 as SQVTM and CDR2 as ANQGSEA. CDR3 sequence: CSVDETQYF. The DNA for the CDR3 is TGCAGCGTTGATGAGACCCAGTACTTC.

This clonotype occurred a few times. J is TRBJ1-5 and V is TRBV2, with D unresolved. This CDR3 spans 11 amino acids. Germline V gene data show CDR1 as SNHLY and CDR2 as FYNNEI. Trimming stripped 8 bases from V and 3 bases from J, with 5 bases between. CDR3 amino acids: CASGDNQPQHF. For the CDR3, the DNA is TGTGCCAGCGGAGACAATCAGCCCCAGCATTTT.

This clonotype was seen ten or more times. This chain joins TRBV5-1 and TRBJ1-1, with D unresolved. Trimming took 0 bases from V and 3 from J, leaving 0 bases between them. The CDR3 is 11 residues long. Per the germline V gene, CDR1 is SGHRS and CDR2 is YFSETQ. CDR3: CASSLDTEAFF. CDR3 coding DNA: TGCGCCAGCAGCTTGGACACTGAAGCTTTCTTT.

The chain combines TRBV4-1 with TRBJ2-7; TRBD2 matches at 14 bases. Germline V gene data show CDR1 as MGHRA and CDR2 as YSYEKL. This CDR3 spans 21 amino acids. Losses at the gene ends were 5 bases for V and 0 bases for J; bases not matched to a gene: 18. The CDR3 here is CASSFKGVATSGGVSSYEQYF. The DNA for the CDR3 is TGCGCCAGCAGCTTCAAAGGAGTGGCGACTAGCGGGGGGGTTAGCTCCTACGAGCAGTACTTC.

V and J are TRBV7-2 and TRBJ2-7, with D perhaps matching TRBD1 (5 bases). The V end lost 3 bases, the J end lost 4 bases, and 10 bases lay between the germline ends. There are 13 residues in the CDR3. Germline CDR1 SGHTA, CDR2 FQGNSA. The CDR3 DNA sequence: TGTGCCAGCAGCTTCAGGGTGGGATACGAGCAGTACGTC. This codes for CASSFRVGYEQYV.

This clonotype was seen more than once but under ten times. The J gene is TRBJ1-1, the V gene TRBV21-1. TRBV21-1 is a pseudogene. The CDR3 runs 14 residues. CDR3 region: CASSYRQVGTEAFF. CDR3 DNA: TGTGCCAGCAGCTACCGGCAGGTGGGCACTGAAGCTTTCTTT.

The chain recombines TRBV9 with TRBJ2-2, with 12 bases aligning to TRBD1. V lost 3 bases, J lost 7 bases, and 13 bases stayed unmatched. The CDR3 has 18 amino acids. Germline V gives CDR1 SGDLS, CDR2 YYNGEE. CDR3 nucleotide sequence: TGTGCCAGCAGCGAAGGGACAGGGGGCGCCTCCCGGGGCGGGGAGCTGTTTTTT. It encodes CASSEGTGGASRGGELFF. The variable domain in full, completed from reference TRBV9 and TRBJ2-2, reads DSGVTQTPKHLITATGQRVTLRCSPRSGDLSVYWYQQSLDQGLQFLIQYYNGEERAKGNILERFSAQQFPDLHSELNLSSLELGDSALYFCASSEGTGGASRGGELFFGEGSRLTVL.

V usage is TRBV18 and J usage is TRBJ1-5; D might be TRBD1 (6 bases). The CDR3 totals 15 residues. V was shortened by 4 bases and J by 6 bases, with 16 bases between the two germline ends. The germline CDR1 and CDR2 sequences are KGHSH and LQKENI. The CDR3 DNA reads TGTGCCAGCTCACAACGGGGGGCAGTTCGTCAGCCCCAGCATTTT. Amino acids: CASSQRGAVRQPQHF.

The chain is built from TRBV28 and TRBJ1-2; D not certain. The V end was cut by 2 bases, the J end by 4 bases, with 8 bases between. The CDR3 is 13 residues long. Germline V CDR1 and CDR2: MDHEN, SYDVKM. CDR3 nucleotide sequence: TGTGCCAGCAGTTTAGGATCGCCCTATGGCTACACCTTC. This sequence encodes CASSLGSPYGYTF.

The chain employs TRBV12-3 or TRBV12-4 and TRBJ1-4; D perhaps matches TRBD1 (6 bases). Trimming pared 3 bases from V and 0 bases from J, leaving 11 bases between. CDR3 length equals 16 residues. The CDR3 is CASSFFRGSTNEKLFF. DNA for the CDR3: TGTGCCAGCAGTTTCTTCAGGGGATCAACTAATGAAAAACTGTTTTTT.

The V call is TRBV7-2, the J call TRBJ2-1, with 8 positions matching TRBD2. This CDR3 has 17 amino acids. Germline V gene data show CDR1 as SGHTA and CDR2 as FQGNSA. J gave up 6 bases and V 4 bases, and 14 bases lay outside the gene matches. CDR3 protein: CASSSKSGGPGGNEQFF. The CDR3 DNA is TGTGCCAGCAGCTCTAAGAGCGGGGGACCCGGAGGCAATGAGCAGTTCTTC.

This clonotype appeared many times. At one of its ends the junction is not consistent with the germline gene, which may arise from a read error. This chain connects TRBV5-6 to TRBJ1-1, with TRBD1 as a possible D gene (6 bases). The CDR3 length is 13 residues. Germline values: CDR1 SGHDT, CDR2 YYEEEE. The CDR3 DNA sequence: TGTGCCAGCAGCCCCGACCGGGACACAGAAGCTTTCTTT. Residues: CASSPDRDTEAFF.

In this sample, this clonotype turned up a few times. Sequence at one end of the junction differs from germline and may be a read error. This rearrangement joins TRBV12-3 or TRBV12-4 to TRBJ1-2; possibly TRBD1 for D (6 bases). The CDR3 spans 10 residues. The CDR3 here is CASSRDRQFF. CDR3 coding DNA: TGTGCCAGCAGCCGTGACAGGCAATTCTTC.

The rearrangement links TRBV5-1 to TRBJ1-2; weak D call: TRBD1 (6 bases). The germline V and J ends were trimmed by 4 bases and 11 bases, with 15 bases remaining between them. Germline CDR1 and CDR2: SGHRS and YFSETQ. CDR3 length: 12 amino acids. DNA for the CDR3: TGCGCCAGCAGCCATCCACAGGGTAGTTACACCTTC. Its protein product is CASSHPQGSYTF. The full variable domain, its missing parts supplied by reference TRBV5-1 and TRBJ1-2, is KAGVTQTPRYLIKTRGQQVTLSCSPISGHRSVSWYQQTPGQGLQFLFEYFSETQRNKGNFPGRFSGRQFSNSRSEMNVSTLELGDSALYLCASSHPQGSYTFGSGTRLTVV.

This clonotype was detected only a few times. The chain has TRBV27 and TRBJ1-6; D not resolved. V was trimmed by 3 bases and J by 9 bases, leaving 9 bases between them. Germline CDR1 reads MNHEY; CDR2 reads SMNVEV (reference sequence). This CDR3 comprises 13 residues. The chain's CDR3 is CASSFGRVSPLHF. In DNA, the CDR3 is TGTGCCAGCAGTTTTGGACGGGTTTCACCCCTCCACTTT.

This rearrangement joins TRBV6-2 or TRBV6-3 to TRBJ2-2; D assignment may be TRBD1 or TRBD2 (6 bases each). The CDR3 has 16 amino acids. Trimming cost V 5 bases and J 7 bases, with 20 bases left between them. Germline V CDR1 and CDR2: MNHEY, SVGEGT. The CDR3 sequence: CASSPHRGARFGELFF. CDR3 in DNA: TGTGCCAGCAGTCCCCATAGGGGGGCGCGGTTCGGGGAGCTGTTTTTT.

The rearrangement joins TRBV7-2 to TRBJ2-3; D possibly corresponds to TRBD1 (5 bases). Trimming left V 2 bases short and J 11 bases short, with 20 bases between. The germline V gene encodes CDR1 SGHTA and CDR2 FQGNSA. This CDR3 contains 15 residues. The CDR3 reads CASSLLEGAQAGQYF. The CDR3 DNA reads as TGTGCCAGCAGCTTACTCGAAGGGGCGCAGGCTGGGCAGTATTTT.

This clonotype was recorded a few times. V usage is TRBV25-1 and J usage is TRBJ2-7; D is unclear. V shed 7 bases and J shed 4 bases, with 17 bases lying between them. Germline CDR1 is MGHDK and CDR2 is SYGVNS. The CDR3 runs 14 residues. The CDR3: CASTPIWPPYEQYF. The CDR3 DNA follows: TGTGCCAGCACCCCTATCTGGCCTCCATACGAGCAGTACTTC.

There are a few counts of this clonotype. The J gene is TRBJ1-2, the V gene TRBV11-2; D might be TRBD1 (6 bases). Looked up from germline, CDR1 is SGHAT and CDR2 is FQNNGV. CDR3 length equals 15 residues. V lost 0 bases, J lost 7 bases, and 15 bases lay in between. CDR3 nucleotide sequence: TGTGCCAGCAGCTTAGATCAGGACAGTTGGAGTGGCTACACCTTC. Protein sequence: CASSLDQDSWSGYTF.

The V gene is TRBV5-6, the J gene TRBJ2-5, with a weak D call TRBD2 (6 bases). The CDR3 is made up of 13 amino acids. Trimming stripped 4 bases from V and 5 bases from J, with 12 bases between. CDR1 and CDR2 from the germline V gene are SGHDT and YYEEEE. CDR3 loop: CASSPRTIETQYF. CDR3 nucleotides: TGTGCCAGCAGCCCCCGGACTATTGAGACCCAGTACTTC.

This clonotype was found a few times. V usage is TRBV20-1 and J usage is TRBJ1-5, with TRBD1 identical over 7 bases. Trimming took 3 bases from V and 0 from J; bases not matched to a gene: 5. CDR3 length: 15 amino acids. The germline V gene has CDR1 DFQATT and CDR2 SNEGSKA (reference sequence). CDR3: CSARGRGVSNQPQHF. The DNA for the CDR3 is TGCAGTGCTAGGGGCAGGGGGGTTAGCAATCAGCCCCAGCATTTT.

This clonotype was seen a handful of times. This chain uses TRBV12-3 or TRBV12-4 with TRBJ2-2; TRBD2 is a possible D gene (5 bases). V lost 7 bases and J 2 bases, leaving 14 bases between the germline ends. The CDR3 runs to 15 residues. CDR3 bases: TGTGCCAGCACACCGCCGGGGAGTAACACCGGGGAGCTGTTTTTT. It translates to CASTPPGSNTGELFF.

The rearrangement uses TRBV18 and TRBJ2-3; no clear D. Germline V lookup: CDR1 KGHSH, CDR2 LQKENI. V was clipped by 2 bases and J by 4 bases, with 7 bases between them. The CDR3 is 13 residues long. CDR3 region: CASSPGPPDTQYF. For the CDR3, the DNA is TGTGCCAGCTCACCAGGGCCACCAGATACGCAGTATTTT.

This chain links TRBV12-3 or TRBV12-4 with TRBJ1-2; TRBD1 might be the D (6 bases). This CDR3 has 14 residues. V was trimmed by 3 bases and J by 3 bases, leaving 11 bases between them. CDR3 residues: CASSFAGQYYGYTF. In nucleotides, the CDR3 is TGTGCCAGCAGTTTTGCTGGACAGTACTATGGCTACACCTTC.

This clonotype was seen at least ten times. V is TRBV27 and J is TRBJ2-3; either TRBD1 or TRBD2 may supply D (5 bases each). This CDR3 is 15 amino acids long. V was pared by 7 bases and J by 4 bases, with 18 bases between. The germline V gene encodes CDR1 MNHEY and CDR2 SMNVEV (reference sequence). The CDR3: CASTLLGDSPDTQYF. CDR3 coding DNA: TGTGCCAGCACCCTACTGGGGGATAGTCCAGATACGCAGTATTTT.

This clonotype came up a few times. V and J are TRBV9 and TRBJ2-3; D gene uncertain. The CDR3 is 13 residues long. In germline, CDR1 is SGDLS, CDR2 YYNGEE. V was trimmed by 2 bases and J by 6 bases, leaving 10 bases between them. Here the CDR3 DNA reads TGTGCCAGCAGCGTGGCCCCGTTGGATACGCAGTATTTT. Translation gives CASSVAPLDTQYF.

V and J are TRBV29-1 and TRBJ2-2, with unresolved D. The CDR3 runs 13 residues. V lost 4 bases, J lost 2 bases, and 8 bases lay in between. CDR1 is SQVTM and CDR2 is ANQGSEA in the germline V gene. The CDR3 DNA sequence: TGCAGCGTTGCGACCTCCAACACCGGGGAGCTGTTTTTT. It yields the protein CSVATSNTGELFF.

This clonotype has more than one count but fewer than ten. The rearrangement uses TRBV5-1 and TRBJ2-3; D is unclear. CDR3 size: 17 residues. Germline V gives CDR1 SGHRS, CDR2 YFSETQ. Trimming pared 0 bases from V and 0 bases from J, leaving 14 bases between. This CDR3 reads CASSLASGLVSTDTQYF. CDR3 nucleotides: TGCGCCAGCAGCTTGGCCAGTGGCCTAGTTAGCACAGATACGCAGTATTTT.